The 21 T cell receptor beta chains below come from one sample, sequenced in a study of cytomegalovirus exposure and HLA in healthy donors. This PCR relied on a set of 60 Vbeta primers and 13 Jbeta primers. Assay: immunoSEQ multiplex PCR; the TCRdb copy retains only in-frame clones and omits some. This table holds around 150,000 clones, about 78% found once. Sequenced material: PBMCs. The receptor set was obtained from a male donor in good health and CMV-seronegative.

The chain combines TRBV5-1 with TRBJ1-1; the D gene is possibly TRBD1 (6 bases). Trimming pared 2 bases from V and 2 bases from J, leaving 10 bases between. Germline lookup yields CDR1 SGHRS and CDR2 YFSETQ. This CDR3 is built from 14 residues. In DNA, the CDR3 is TGCGCCAGCAGCTTCACAGGGAGAAACACTGAAGCTTTCTTT. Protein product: CASSFTGRNTEAFF.

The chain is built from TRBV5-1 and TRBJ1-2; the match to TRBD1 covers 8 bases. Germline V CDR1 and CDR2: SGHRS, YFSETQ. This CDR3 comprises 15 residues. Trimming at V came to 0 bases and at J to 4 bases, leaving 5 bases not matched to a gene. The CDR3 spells CASSLEAGGLYGYTF. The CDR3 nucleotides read TGCGCCAGCAGCTTGGAGGCAGGGGGCCTCTATGGCTACACCTTC.

CDR3 in DNA: TGTGCCAGCAGTTACGTCGCGGGGGGGACAGATACGCAGTATTTT. This codes for CASSYVAGGTDTQYF. This chain uses TRBV6-5 with TRBJ2-3; 9 nucleotides line up with TRBD2. J was trimmed by 3 bases and V by 2 bases; bases with no gene match: 3. Germline V CDR1 and CDR2: MNHEY, SVGAGI. The CDR3 totals 15 residues.

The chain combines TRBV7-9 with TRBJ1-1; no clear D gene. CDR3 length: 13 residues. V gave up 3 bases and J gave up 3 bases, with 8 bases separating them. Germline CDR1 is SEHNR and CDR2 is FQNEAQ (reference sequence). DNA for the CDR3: TGTGCCAGCAGCTTGAGACAATACACTGAAGCTTTCTTT. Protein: CASSLRQYTEAFF.

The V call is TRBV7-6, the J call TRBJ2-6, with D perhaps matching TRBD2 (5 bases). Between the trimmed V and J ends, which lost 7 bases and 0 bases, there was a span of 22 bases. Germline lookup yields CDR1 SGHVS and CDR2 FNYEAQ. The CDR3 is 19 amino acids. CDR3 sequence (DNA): TGTGCCAGCACCCCTGGAAGAGGGTCTCGCCTCTCTGGGGCCAACGTCCTGACTTTC. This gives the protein CASTPGRGSRLSGANVLTF.

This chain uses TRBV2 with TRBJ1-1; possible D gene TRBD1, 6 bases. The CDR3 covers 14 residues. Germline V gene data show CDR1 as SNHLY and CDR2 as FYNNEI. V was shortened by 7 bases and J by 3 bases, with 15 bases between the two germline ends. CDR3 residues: CASNEQGRDTEAFF. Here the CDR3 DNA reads TGTGCCAGCAACGAACAGGGAAGGGACACTGAAGCTTTCTTT.

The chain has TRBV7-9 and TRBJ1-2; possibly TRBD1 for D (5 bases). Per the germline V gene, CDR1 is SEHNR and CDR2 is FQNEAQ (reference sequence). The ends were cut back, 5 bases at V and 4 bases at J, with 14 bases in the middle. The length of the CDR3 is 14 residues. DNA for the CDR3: TGTGCCAGCAGCCCAGACAGTATCGGCTATGGCTACACCTTC. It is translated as CASSPDSIGYGYTF.

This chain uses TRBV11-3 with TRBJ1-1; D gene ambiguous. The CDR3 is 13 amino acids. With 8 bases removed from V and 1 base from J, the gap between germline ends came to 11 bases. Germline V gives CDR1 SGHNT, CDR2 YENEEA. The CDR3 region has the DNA TGTGCCAGCCAAAAGACACCGAACACTGAAGCTTTCTTT. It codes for CASQKTPNTEAFF.

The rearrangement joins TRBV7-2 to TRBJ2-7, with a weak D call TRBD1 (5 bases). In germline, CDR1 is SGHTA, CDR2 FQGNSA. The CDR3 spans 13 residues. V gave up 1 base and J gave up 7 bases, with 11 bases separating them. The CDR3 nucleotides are TGTGCCAGCAGCTTAGACCCATCAGGGGAGCAGTACTTC. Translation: CASSLDPSGEQYF.

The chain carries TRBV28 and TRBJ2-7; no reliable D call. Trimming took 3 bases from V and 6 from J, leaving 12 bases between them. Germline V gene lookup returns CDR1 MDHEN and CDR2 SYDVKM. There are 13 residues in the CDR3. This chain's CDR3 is CASSLPAGSEQYF. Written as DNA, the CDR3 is TGTGCCAGCAGTTTGCCCGCAGGTAGCGAGCAGTACTTC. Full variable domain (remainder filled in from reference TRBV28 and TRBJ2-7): DVKVTQSSRYLVKRTGEKVFLECVQDMDHENMFWYRQDPGLGLRLIYFSYDVKMKEKGDIPEGYSVSREKKERFSLILESASTNQTSMYLCASSLPAGSEQYFGPGTRLTVT.

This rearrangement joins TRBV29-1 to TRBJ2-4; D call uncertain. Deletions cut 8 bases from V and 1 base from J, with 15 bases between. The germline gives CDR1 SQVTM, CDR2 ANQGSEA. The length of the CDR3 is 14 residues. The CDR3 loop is CSTRVAEAKNIQYF. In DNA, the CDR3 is TGCAGCACTCGGGTGGCTGAGGCCAAAAACATTCAGTACTTC.

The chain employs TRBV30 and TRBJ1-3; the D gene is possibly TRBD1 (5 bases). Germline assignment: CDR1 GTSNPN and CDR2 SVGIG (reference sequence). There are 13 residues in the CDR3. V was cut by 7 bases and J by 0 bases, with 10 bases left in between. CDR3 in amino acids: CAYGQGSGNTIYF. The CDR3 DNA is TGTGCCTACGGTCAGGGCTCTGGAAACACCATATATTTT.

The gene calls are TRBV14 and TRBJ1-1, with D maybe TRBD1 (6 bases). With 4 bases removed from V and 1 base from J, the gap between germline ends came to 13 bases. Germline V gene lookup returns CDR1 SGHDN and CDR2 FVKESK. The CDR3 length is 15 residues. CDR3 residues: CASSRQQGTNTEAFF. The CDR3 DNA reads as TGTGCCAGCAGCCGACAGCAGGGGACGAACACTGAAGCTTTCTTT.

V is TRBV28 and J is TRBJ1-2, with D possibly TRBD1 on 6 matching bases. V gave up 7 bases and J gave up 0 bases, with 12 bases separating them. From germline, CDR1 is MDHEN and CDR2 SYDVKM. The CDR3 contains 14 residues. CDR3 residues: CASTGGLSNYGYTF. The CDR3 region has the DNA TGTGCCAGCACGGGGGGGCTCTCTAACTATGGCTACACCTTC.

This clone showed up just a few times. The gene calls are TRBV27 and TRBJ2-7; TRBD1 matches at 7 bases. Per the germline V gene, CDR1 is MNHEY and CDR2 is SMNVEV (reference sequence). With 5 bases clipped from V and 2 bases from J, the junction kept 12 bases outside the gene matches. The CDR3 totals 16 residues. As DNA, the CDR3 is TGTGCCAGCAGTACCGGGACAGCGAGTGAACCCTACGAGCAGTACTTC. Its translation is CASSTGTASEPYEQYF.

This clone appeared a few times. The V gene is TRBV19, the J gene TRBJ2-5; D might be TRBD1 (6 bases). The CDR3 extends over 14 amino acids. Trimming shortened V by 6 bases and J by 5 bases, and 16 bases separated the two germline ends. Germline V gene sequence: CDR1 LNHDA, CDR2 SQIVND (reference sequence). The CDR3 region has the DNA TGTGCCAGTAGGTCTGAACAGGGAAGGGAGACCCAGTACTTC. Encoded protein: CASRSEQGRETQYF. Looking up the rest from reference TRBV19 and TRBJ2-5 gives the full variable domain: DGGITQSPKYLFRKEGQNVTLSCEQNLNHDAMYWYRQDPGQGLRLIYYSQIVNDFQKGDIAEGYSVSREKKESFPLTVTSAQKNPTAFYLCASRSEQGRETQYFGPGTRLLVL.

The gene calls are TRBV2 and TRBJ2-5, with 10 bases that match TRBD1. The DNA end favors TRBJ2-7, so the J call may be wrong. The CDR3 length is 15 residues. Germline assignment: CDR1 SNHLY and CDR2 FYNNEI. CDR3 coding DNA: TGTGCCAGTCTACCCTCGACAGGGGGCTTCCGCGAGCAGTACTTC. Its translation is CASLPSTGGFREQYF.

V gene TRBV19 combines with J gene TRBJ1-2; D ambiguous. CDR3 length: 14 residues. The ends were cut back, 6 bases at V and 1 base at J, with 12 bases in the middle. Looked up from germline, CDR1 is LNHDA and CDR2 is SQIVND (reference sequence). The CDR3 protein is CASRVISGNYGYTF. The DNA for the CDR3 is TGTGCCAGTAGGGTTATCAGCGGTAACTATGGCTACACCTTC.

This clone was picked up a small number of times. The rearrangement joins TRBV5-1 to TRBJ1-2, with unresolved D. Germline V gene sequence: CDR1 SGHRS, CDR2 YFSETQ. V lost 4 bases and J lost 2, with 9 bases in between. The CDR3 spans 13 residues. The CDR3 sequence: CASSVDGNYGYTF. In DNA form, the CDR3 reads TGCGCCAGCAGCGTGGACGGGAACTATGGCTACACCTTC. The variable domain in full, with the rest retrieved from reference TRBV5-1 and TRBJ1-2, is KAGVTQTPRYLIKTRGQQVTLSCSPISGHRSVSWYQQTPGQGLQFLFEYFSETQRNKGNFPGRFSGRQFSNSRSEMNVSTLELGDSALYLCASSVDGNYGYTFGSGTRLTVV.

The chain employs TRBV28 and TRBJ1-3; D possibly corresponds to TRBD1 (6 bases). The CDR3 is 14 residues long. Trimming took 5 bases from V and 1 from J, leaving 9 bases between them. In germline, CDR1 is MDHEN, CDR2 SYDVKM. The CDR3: CASSRGGSGNTIYF. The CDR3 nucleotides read TGTGCCAGCAGTAGGGGGGGTTCTGGAAACACCATATATTTT.

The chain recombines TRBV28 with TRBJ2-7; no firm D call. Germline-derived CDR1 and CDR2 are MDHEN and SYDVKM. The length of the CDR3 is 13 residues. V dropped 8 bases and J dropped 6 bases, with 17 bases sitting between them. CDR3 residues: CASQLRGSGEQYF. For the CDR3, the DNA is TGTGCCAGCCAACTTCGCGGATCGGGCGAGCAGTACTTC.